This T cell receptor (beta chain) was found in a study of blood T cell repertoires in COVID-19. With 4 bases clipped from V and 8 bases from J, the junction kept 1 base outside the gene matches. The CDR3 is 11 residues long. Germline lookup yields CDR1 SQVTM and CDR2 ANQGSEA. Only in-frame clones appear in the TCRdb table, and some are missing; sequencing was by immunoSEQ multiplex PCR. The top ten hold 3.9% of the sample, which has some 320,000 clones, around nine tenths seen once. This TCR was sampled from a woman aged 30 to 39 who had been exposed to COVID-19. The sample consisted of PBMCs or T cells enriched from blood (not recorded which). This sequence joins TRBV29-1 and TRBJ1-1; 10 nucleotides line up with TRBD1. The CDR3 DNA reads TGCAGCGTTGGGGACAGGGGAGAAGCTTTCTTT. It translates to CSVGDRGEAFF.